Listed below are T cell receptor beta chains from one sample, sequenced in a study of control samples from healthy donors and cancer patients. The protocol was immunoSEQ multiplex PCR, while the TCRdb copy is restricted to in-frame clones and leaves out a portion. The sample yields around 130,000 clones, about 89% seen once. What was sequenced was blood. Every receptor here comes from a man aged 45 to 65 in good health. The CDR3 runs from the conserved cysteine through the conserved F or W. D genes are given only for firm matches. Rows may omit the clone size; those that give it use once, few, many or a size class.

V gene	J gene	clone size	D gene	CDR3 DNA	CDR3 protein
TRBV11-2	TRBJ1-1	-	-	TGTGCCAGCAGCTTCGTACAGGCGAACACTGAAGCTTTCTTT	CASSFVQANTEAFF
TRBV5-8	TRBJ2-3	-	-	TGTGCCAGCAGCCGAGGACAGAGCACAGATACGCAGTATTTT	CASSRGQSTDTQYF
TRBV18	TRBJ1-2	-	TRBD1	TGTGCCAGCTCTCCCGACAGGGCGGGAGGAGGCTACACCTTC	CASSPDRAGGGYTF
TRBV7-2	TRBJ2-7	-	-	TGTGCCAGCAGCTTAGCCGGGACGCCAACCTACGAGCAGTACTTC	CASSLAGTPTYEQYF
TRBV27	TRBJ2-7	few	TRBD2	TGTGCCAGCAGGAGACCGGGACTAGCTACCCACGAGCAGTACTTC	CASRRPGLATHEQYF
TRBV6-4	TRBJ2-3	-	-	TGTGCCAGCAGTGGAAGGCTCACAGATACGCAGTATTTT	CASSGRLTDTQYF
TRBV6-1	TRBJ1-1	-	-	TGTGCCAGCAGTGAACCCCGATGGACGGGAGCTTTCTTT	CASSEPRWTGAFF
TRBV5-6	TRBJ1-2	few	-	TGTGCCAGCAGCTTTCGAAACTATGGCTACACCTTC	CASSFRNYGYTF
TRBV7-9	TRBJ1-2	-	-	TGTGCCAGCAGCTTTCCGGGGGACTATGGCTACACCTTC	CASSFPGDYGYTF
TRBV5-1	TRBJ2-7	-	-	TGCGCCAGCAGCCCGAACAGGGTTTCGGGGAAAGAGCAGTACTTC	CASSPNRVSGKEQYF
TRBV5-5	TRBJ2-7	-	-	TGTGCCAGCAGCTTGGCCCCGACAGCCTCCTACGAGCAGTACTTC	CASSLAPTASYEQYF
TRBV23-1	TRBJ2-7	-	TRBD1	TGCGCCAGCAGTCCCCCCCCCACAGGGGTCGCTTCCTACGAGCAGTACTTC	CASSPPPTGVASYEQYF
TRBV11-2	TRBJ1-1	-	-	TGTGCCAGCAGCTACTATTCGGATCACATGAACACTGAAGCTTTCTTT	CASSYYSDHMNTEAFF
TRBV30	TRBJ2-5	once	-	TGTGCCTGGAGTAAGCAGTCCCAAGAGACCCAGTACTTC	CAWSKQSQETQYF
TRBV6-5	TRBJ1-4	-	-	TGTGCCAGCAGTTCCACAGGGATGACTAATGAAAAACTGTTTTTT	CASSSTGMTNEKLFF
TRBV2	TRBJ1-2	-	TRBD1	TGTGCCAGCAGTGAATTGGGACAGGGGGATCGCTACACCTTC	CASSELGQGDRYTF
TRBV6-5	TRBJ2-3	few	-	TGTGCCAGCAGTTCTAGGAACAGGGCAACAGATACGCAGTATTTT	CASSSRNRATDTQYF
TRBV27	TRBJ2-5	-	-	TGTGCCAGCAGTGACCACAGGGACTCGCAAGAGACCCAGTACTTC	CASSDHRDSQETQYF
TRBV5-4	TRBJ1-2	few	TRBD1	TGTGCCAGCAGCCCGGGACAGGTTAATGGGGGCTACACCTTC	CASSPGQVNGGYTF
TRBV29-1	TRBJ1-3	-	-	TGCAGCGTCAAACTTATGACGGACAGCTCTGGAAACACCATATATTTT	CSVKLMTDSSGNTIYF
TRBV12-3/TRBV12-4	TRBJ1-2	-	TRBD1	TGTGCCAGCAGTCCACAGGGGCCCTATGGCTACACCTTC	CASSPQGPYGYTF
TRBV3-1/TRBV3-2	TRBJ1-5	-	-	TGTGCCAGCAGCATAACAGGGACTCAGCCCCAGCATTTT	CASSITGTQPQHF
TRBV7-7	TRBJ2-7	-	TRBD1	TGTGCCAGCAGCTTAGGAACAGGGGCTGCCTACGAGCAGTACTTC	CASSLGTGAAYEQYF
TRBV9	TRBJ2-3	once	TRBD2	TGTGCCAGCAGCACCGGACTAGCGGGGGCGGATACGCAGTATTTT	CASSTGLAGADTQYF
TRBV6-6	TRBJ1-1	-	-	TGTGCCAGCAGTTTAACAGGGTCCACTGAAGCTTTCTTT	CASSLTGSTEAFF
TRBV12-3/TRBV12-4	TRBJ2-3	-	-	TGTGCCAGCAGAGACAGCTCAGATACGCAGTATTTT	CASRDSSDTQYF
TRBV2	TRBJ1-5	few	TRBD1	TGTGCCAGCAGTGATAGGACAGGGGGAGGACAGCCCCAGCATTTT	CASSDRTGGGQPQHF
TRBV11-2	TRBJ2-5	-	TRBD1	TGTGCCAGCAGCGCGCAGGGGGCGCGAGAGACCCAGTACTTC	CASSAQGARETQYF
TRBV4-3	TRBJ2-7	-	-	TGCGCCAGCAGCCAAAATACCAACAGGGAGCTAACCTACGAGCAGTACTTC	CASSQNTNRELTYEQYF
TRBV5-1	TRBJ2-3	-	-	TGCGCCAGCAGCTCCGGGCCTAGCACAGATACGCAGTATTTT	CASSSGPSTDTQYF
TRBV27	TRBJ1-5	-	-	TGTGCCAGCAGTTTGAGGCAGAACAATCAGCCCCAGCATTTT	CASSLRQNNQPQHF